These 29 T cell receptor beta chains were sequenced from one sample in a study of CD8 T cells in Susac syndrome. An input of about 0.5 to 1 ug of RNA was subjected to reverse transcription using random hexamers. A single record per CDR3 protein comes from TCRdb applying MiXCR to the immunoSEQ multiplex PCR reads. The sample contains some 200,000 distinct CDR3 sequences, 95% of which appear only once. Material for sequencing was CD4+ T cells from PBMCs. The receptors come from a human donor with multiple sclerosis.

The chain links TRBV3-1 to TRBJ1-5; 8 bases align to TRBD1. The CDR3 extends over 13 amino acids. The germline CDR1 and CDR2 sequences are LGHDT and YNNKEL (reference sequence). V trimming: 4 bases; J trimming: 6 bases; junction bases outside the gene matches: 2. CDR3 in DNA: TGTGCCAGCAGCCTCCAGGGGGCTCAGCCCCAGCATTTT. As protein: CASSLQGAQPQHF.

The chain couples TRBV27 to TRBJ1-5; no reliable D call. Trimming took 6 bases from V and 4 from J, leaving 16 bases between them. Germline V gene lookup returns CDR1 MNHEY and CDR2 SMNVEV (reference sequence). The CDR3 extends over 15 amino acids. Here the CDR3 reads CASSLGLSQNQPQHF. CDR3 nucleotides: TGTGCCAGCAGCCTAGGACTATCCCAGAATCAGCCCCAGCATTTT.

The chain uses TRBV20-1 and TRBJ1-1; D not certain. The CDR3 is made up of 14 amino acids. Germline loops: CDR1 DFQATT, CDR2 SNEGSKA (reference sequence). V lost 3 bases and J 5 bases, leaving 16 bases between the germline ends. CDR3 bases: TGCAGTGCTAGGGACCGGAGGGTGGAGACTGAAGCTTTCTTT. Translating it yields CSARDRRVETEAFF.

This clonotype was counted once. The chain links TRBV2 to TRBJ2-1; no firm D call. This CDR3 spans 11 amino acids. V was pared by 2 bases and J by 10 bases, with 6 bases between. The germline gives CDR1 SNHLY, CDR2 FYNNEI. The CDR3 region has the DNA TGTGCCAGCAGTGAACGGTCCGAGCAGTTCTTC. Residues: CASSERSEQFF.

This rearrangement joins TRBV30 to TRBJ1-2; no definite D call. Per germline, CDR1 GTSNPN and CDR2 SVGIG (reference sequence). The CDR3 has 13 amino acids. V gave up 0 bases and J gave up 4 bases, with 9 bases separating them. The CDR3 region is CAWSVWAVYGYTF. As DNA, the CDR3 is TGTGCCTGGAGTGTGTGGGCAGTCTATGGCTACACCTTC.

The chain couples TRBV20-1 to TRBJ2-3, with TRBD2 matching 8 bases. Trimming removed 6 bases from V and 5 bases from J; junction bases left unmatched: 16. The CDR3 contains 16 residues. Per germline, CDR1 DFQATT and CDR2 SNEGSKA (reference sequence). The CDR3 DNA reads TGCAGTGCGGCGGTGGAACGGGAGGGCCGGGGAGATACGCAGTATTTT. Translation gives CSAAVEREGRGDTQYF.

This rearrangement joins TRBV18 to TRBJ2-7; 7 positions match TRBD1. J lost 7 bases, V lost 2 bases, and 14 bases had no gene match. CDR1 and CDR2 (germline): KGHSH, LQKENI. CDR3 length equals 16 residues. The CDR3 DNA reads TGTGCCAGCTCACCATTTACCCAACAGACAGGGAAAGAGCAGTACTTC. Protein: CASSPFTQQTGKEQYF. Full variable domain (rest looked up from reference TRBV18 and TRBJ2-7): NAGVMQNPRHLVRRRGQEARLRCSPMKGHSHVYWYRQLPEEGLKFMVYLQKENIIDESGMPKERFSAEFPKEGPSILRIQQVVRGDSAAYFCASSPFTQQTGKEQYFGPGTRLTVT.

This sequence joins TRBV7-3 and TRBJ2-7; perhaps TRBD2 as D (6 bases). This CDR3 is 13 amino acids long. Germline CDR1 reads SGHTA; CDR2 reads FQGTGA. Trimming pared 4 bases from V and 7 bases from J, leaving 14 bases between. CDR3 sequence (DNA): TGTGCCAGCAGCTCCGGGACTTTGGGGGAGCAGTACTTC. Its protein product is CASSSGTLGEQYF.

The chain carries TRBV19 and TRBJ2-7; a weak D match, TRBD1 (6 bases). There are 16 residues in the CDR3. From germline, CDR1 is LNHDA and CDR2 SQIVND (reference sequence). V lost 1 base to trimming and J lost 5 bases, with 18 bases between them. The CDR3 sequence is CASSIGRRDKDHEQYF. DNA of the CDR3: TGTGCCAGTAGTATAGGGCGCCGGGACAAGGATCACGAGCAGTACTTC.

The rearrangement uses TRBV12-3 or TRBV12-4 and TRBJ1-2; D is unresolved. The CDR3 covers 11 residues. V was clipped by 8 bases and J by 7 bases, with 11 bases between them. CDR3: CASSNVGGYTF. DNA for the CDR3: TGTGCCAGCTCTAACGTAGGTGGCTACACCTTC.

This chain uses TRBV5-4 with TRBJ2-7; TRBD1 might be the D (5 bases). V lost 5 bases and J lost 2, with 14 bases in between. Germline assignment: CDR1 SGHNT and CDR2 YYREEE (reference sequence). This CDR3 is built from 14 residues. The CDR3 sequence: CASRQDQITYEQYF. CDR3 sequence (DNA): TGTGCCAGCAGACAGGACCAAATCACCTACGAGCAGTACTTC.

The chain is built from TRBV4-2 and TRBJ2-7, with 16 nucleotides matching TRBD2. This CDR3 spans 18 amino acids. Looked up from germline, CDR1 is LGHNA and CDR2 is YNFKEQ. The trim removed 1 base at V and 4 bases at J, leaving 7 bases unmatched. CDR3 in amino acids: CASSQAGLAGGKPYEQYF. The CDR3 region has the DNA TGTGCCAGCAGCCAAGCGGGACTAGCGGGAGGGAAACCGTACGAGCAGTACTTC.

This sequence joins TRBV28 and TRBJ2-1; the D is unclear. The CDR3 covers 11 residues. CDR1 is MDHEN and CDR2 is SYDVKM in the germline V gene. The CDR3 DNA sequence: TGTGCGTCGGTAGCTGACAATGGCCAGTTCTTC. Translation gives CASVADNGQFF.

The chain recombines TRBV28 with TRBJ1-2; 8 nucleotides agree with TRBD1. Germline CDR1 MDHEN, CDR2 SYDVKM. CDR3 size: 15 residues. The junction had 6 bases not matched to a gene; V was cut back by 2 bases and J by 4 bases. The CDR3 is CASSLATGVGYGYTF. Written as DNA, the CDR3 is TGTGCCAGCAGTTTAGCGACAGGGGTCGGCTATGGCTACACCTTC.

In DNA form, the CDR3 reads TGTGCCAGCAGTCCATTGGGGACAGGGGGCGGTGGCTACACCTTC. Residues: CASSPLGTGGGGYTF. This chain joins TRBV27 and TRBJ1-2; 12 nucleotides match TRBD1. The CDR3 extends over 15 amino acids. Germline V gene lookup returns CDR1 MNHEY and CDR2 SMNVEV (reference sequence). Trimming cost V 5 bases and J 7 bases; bases outside gene matches: 8.

The chain recombines TRBV12-3 or TRBV12-4 with TRBJ2-1; TRBD2 aligns across 7 bases. Losses at the gene ends were 5 bases for V and 9 bases for J; bases not matched to a gene: 16. This CDR3 is 16 amino acids long. The CDR3 DNA sequence: TGTGCCAGCAGTCCCCGAGCGGGCCGGGGGGTAGGTGAGCAGTTCTTC. This sequence encodes CASSPRAGRGVGEQFF.

The chain couples TRBV20-1 to TRBJ2-1, with 7 bases matching TRBD2. The CDR3 totals 14 residues. V lost 5 bases and J lost 0; bases outside the gene matches: 4. Per the germline V gene, CDR1 is DFQATT and CDR2 is SNEGSKA (reference sequence). CDR3 in amino acids: CSARRDYSYNEQFF. The CDR3 DNA reads TGCAGTGCTCGCCGGGACTACTCCTACAATGAGCAGTTCTTC.

The chain employs TRBV28 and TRBJ2-1; 7 nucleotides match TRBD2. This CDR3 has 12 amino acids. From germline, CDR1 is MDHEN and CDR2 SYDVKM. The V segment lost 4 bases and the J segment 10 bases; nucleotides outside the gene matches: 4. DNA for the CDR3: TGTGCCAGCAGTTCCACTAGCGCGGAGCAGTTCTTC. Amino acid sequence: CASSSTSAEQFF. The full variable domain, with the rest looked up from reference TRBV28 and TRBJ2-1, is DVKVTQSSRYLVKRTGEKVFLECVQDMDHENMFWYRQDPGLGLRLIYFSYDVKMKEKGDIPEGYSVSREKKERFSLILESASTNQTSMYLCASSSTSAEQFFGPGTRLTVL.

This clonotype was seen just once. This sequence joins TRBV27 and TRBJ2-5, with D unclear. There are 14 residues in the CDR3. In germline, CDR1 is MNHEY, CDR2 SMNVEV (reference sequence). Trimming removed 6 bases at V and 5 bases at J, with 16 bases between. This CDR3 reads CASSPNDRPETQYF. The CDR3 DNA follows: TGTGCCAGCAGCCCCAACGACCGGCCGGAGACCCAGTACTTC.

This chain connects TRBV2 to TRBJ1-2; no definite D call. This CDR3 region has 13 residues. The V gene lost 9 bases and the J gene lost 4 bases, with 15 bases spanning the gap. Germline CDR1 is SNHLY and CDR2 is FYNNEI. The CDR3 sequence is CASTVASAYGYTF. CDR3 DNA: TGTGCCAGTACCGTAGCATCGGCCTATGGCTACACCTTC. The full variable domain, completed using reference TRBV2 and TRBJ1-2, is EPEVTQTPSHQVTQMGQEVILRCVPISNHLYFYWYRQILGQKVEFLVSFYNNEISEKSEIFDDQFSVERPDGSNFTLKIRSTKLEDSAMYFCASTVASAYGYTFGSGTRLTVV.

The rearrangement joins TRBV2 to TRBJ2-1; possible D gene TRBD2, 6 bases. The germline CDR1 and CDR2 sequences are SNHLY and FYNNEI. The germline V and J ends were trimmed by 6 bases and 5 bases, with 20 bases remaining between them. This CDR3 spans 16 amino acids. CDR3 coding DNA: TGTGCCAGCAGACTGACCCCTAGCGAAGGGCACAATGAGCAGTTCTTC. Residues: CASRLTPSEGHNEQFF.

This chain connects TRBV20-1 to TRBJ2-6; no clear D. From germline, CDR1 is DFQATT and CDR2 SNEGSKA (reference sequence). This CDR3 is 13 amino acids long. V lost 4 bases and J 1 base, leaving 5 bases between the germline ends. CDR3 region: CSAKASGANVLTF. The CDR3 DNA reads as TGCAGTGCTAAAGCATCTGGGGCCAACGTCCTGACTTTC.

This chain links TRBV12-3 or TRBV12-4 with TRBJ2-5, with D hard to call. The CDR3 loop spans 12 amino acids. Trimming left V 3 bases short and J 2 bases short, with 4 bases between. CDR3 amino acids: CASSFNQETQYF. For the CDR3, the DNA is TGTGCCAGCAGTTTCAATCAAGAGACCCAGTACTTC.

This chain links TRBV6-5 with TRBJ2-2; D remains unclear. The CDR3 extends over 14 amino acids. V lost 4 bases, J lost 1 base, and 7 bases lay in between. From germline, CDR1 is MNHEY and CDR2 SVGAGI. CDR3 region: CASSLKGNTGELFF. The CDR3 DNA sequence: TGTGCCAGCAGTTTAAAAGGGAACACCGGGGAGCTGTTTTTT.

The V call is TRBV5-6, the J call TRBJ2-3; TRBD2 is a possible D gene (5 bases). V was shortened by 4 bases and J by 4 bases, with 16 bases between the two germline ends. This CDR3 contains 15 residues. Looked up from germline, CDR1 is SGHDT and CDR2 is YYEEEE. CDR3: CASSPGIRSADTQYF. In DNA, the CDR3 is TGTGCCAGCAGCCCCGGGATCCGGTCCGCAGATACGCAGTATTTT.

The rearrangement joins TRBV7-9 to TRBJ2-7; 13 bases are a match to TRBD2. With 5 bases clipped from V and 2 bases from J, the junction kept 15 bases outside the gene matches. Germline V lookup: CDR1 SEHNR, CDR2 FQNEAQ (reference sequence). The CDR3 contains 19 residues. As DNA, the CDR3 is TGTGCCAGCAGCCCCGGCGGACTAGCGGGAGACCATCACCCCTACGAGCAGTACTTC. Encoded protein: CASSPGGLAGDHHPYEQYF.

The chain employs TRBV24-1 and TRBJ2-5; TRBD2 might be the D (6 bases). Germline lookup yields CDR1 KGHDR and CDR2 SFDVKD. The germline V and J ends were trimmed by 8 bases and 5 bases, with 26 bases remaining between them. CDR3 length equals 17 residues. The CDR3 DNA reads TGTGCCACCATCCGGGCGGCGGGGCAGTCCAAGGGGGAGACCCAGTACTTC. It yields the protein CATIRAAGQSKGETQYF.

The V and J genes are TRBV20-1 and TRBJ2-5; 10 nucleotides align to TRBD1. The germline CDR1 and CDR2 sequences are DFQATT and SNEGSKA (reference sequence). This CDR3 is built from 13 residues. V dropped 8 bases and J dropped 9; count of bases not matched to a gene: 12. CDR3 in amino acids: CSWGQGSYLPQYF. The CDR3 DNA follows: TGCAGTTGGGGACAGGGGTCTTACTTGCCCCAGTACTTC.

The rearrangement joins TRBV5-6 to TRBJ1-5; the D gene is possibly TRBD1 (6 bases). Trimming took off 3 bases at V and 6 bases at J, with 10 bases between the two ends. This CDR3 region has 13 residues. Germline V lookup: CDR1 SGHDT, CDR2 YYEEEE. CDR3 protein: CASSSSRGQPQHF. CDR3 DNA sequence: TGTGCCAGCAGCTCGAGCAGGGGTCAGCCCCAGCATTTT.